What follows is one TCR beta chain and its context. The antigen remains unidentified. Because it lacks the conserved phenylalanine or tryptophan at the end, this CDR3 is likely a read error. The sample's time point: sample taken at primary tumor resection. The input material, whole RNA from tumor, nontumor lung or frozen PBMC, was sequenced unsorted. Every molecule of TCR cDNA had its own unique molecular identifier. MiXCR, run by TCRdb on the 5' RACE reads, gives a single entry per CDR3 protein. The sample carries some 40,000 distinct CDR3 sequences, roughly 5.2% recorded once. Germline-derived CDR1 and CDR2 are MNHEY and SVGAGI. Trimming cost V 10 bases and J 1 base, with 14 bases left between them. The CDR3 length is 13 residues. The entry originates in a study of spatial heterogeneity in lung cancer. Study in general: TCR and UMI combinations that were unique each appeared, on average, more than ten times in raw reads.

Regarding the study as a whole: Resection blood, more than follow-up blood, showed ubiquitous expanded tumor TCRs.

The sequence derives from a female donor with early-stage non-small cell lung cancer. Sequenced material: PBMCs, taken at surgery. This chain uses TRBV6-5 with TRBJ2-7; D could derive from TRBD1 or TRBD2 (5 bases each). CDR3 loop: CAIRRGDSYEQYL. CDR3 DNA: TGTGCCATTCGGCGAGGGGATTCCTACGAGCAGTACCTC.